This passage covers 29 T cell receptor beta chains from one sample sequenced in a study of T cell repertoires in cytomegalovirus infection (dated by TCRdb to 2018 to 2020). Instrument on record: Illumina HiSeq 1500. TCRdb passed the public sequencing reads through fastp at Q25 and MiXCR, retaining productive beta sequences. CDR3 protein sequences are deduplicated, and each keeps its most common genes and DNA. This sample lists around 270,000 distinct CDR3 sequences; roughly 10% were detected once. The top ten clonotypes cover approximately 15% of the sample. What was sequenced was PBMCs. The source of these receptors is a human donor in good health (CMV status not recorded). Some clones in this sample may be carry-over from other donors' samples.

This clonotype was seen more than once but under ten times. The V and J genes are TRBV28 and TRBJ2-3, with 9 positions matching TRBD1. The V gene's germline CDR1 is MDHEN and CDR2 SYDVKM. The V and J ends lost 4 bases and 2 bases, in that order; junction bases with no gene match: 4. CDR3 length: 15 amino acids. The CDR3 protein is CASSSGQGNTDTQYF. DNA for the CDR3: TGTGCCAGCAGTTCTGGACAGGGGAACACAGATACGCAGTATTTT.

V is TRBV28 and J is TRBJ1-1, with D hard to call. V lost 11 bases to trimming and J lost 1 base, with 14 bases between them. The V gene's germline CDR1 is MDHEN and CDR2 SYDVKM. This CDR3 is built from 13 residues. The DNA for the CDR3 is TGTGCCTACACCGGCAAACCGAACACTGAAGCTTTCTTT. Protein: CAYTGKPNTEAFF.

This chain uses TRBV20-1 with TRBJ1-5; D is possibly TRBD1 (6 bases). V was pared by 1 base and J by 4 bases, with 11 bases between. The CDR3 runs 14 residues. Germline-derived CDR1 and CDR2 are DFQATT and SNEGSKA (reference sequence). CDR3 loop: CSARAGTLNQPQHF. Written as DNA, the CDR3 is TGCAGTGCTAGAGCAGGGACACTAAATCAGCCCCAGCATTTT.

This clonotype appeared many times. V and J are TRBV7-2 and TRBJ1-1; the D is unclear. The CDR3 is 13 residues long. Germline CDR1 reads SGHTA; CDR2 reads FQGNSA. Trimming removed 1 base at V and 5 bases at J, with 8 bases between. CDR3 amino acids: CASSLEPRTEAFF. The CDR3 DNA is TGTGCCAGCAGCTTAGAGCCAAGAACTGAAGCTTTCTTT.

This clonotype was seen repeatedly, ten times or more. This chain connects TRBV12-3 or TRBV12-4 to TRBJ1-5, with D perhaps matching TRBD1 (6 bases). Trimming cost V 6 bases and J 1 base, with 13 bases left between them. There are 15 residues in the CDR3. The CDR3 coding sequence is TGTGCCAGCAGCTCGGACAGACTGAGCAATCAGCCCCAGCATTTT. This translates into CASSSDRLSNQPQHF.

The chain recombines TRBV11-2 with TRBJ1-1; perhaps TRBD1 as D (5 bases). The CDR3 length is 14 residues. V dropped 6 bases and J dropped 2 bases, with 13 bases sitting between them. Looked up from germline, CDR1 is SGHAT and CDR2 is FQNNGV. The CDR3 DNA sequence: TGTGCCAGCAGACCTACAGGAGCAAACACTGAAGCTTTCTTT. The encoded protein is CASRPTGANTEAFF.

This clonotype has ten or more counts. The chain combines TRBV7-8 with TRBJ1-5; D is perhaps TRBD1 (5 bases). The CDR3 runs to 15 residues. Germline CDR1 SGHVS, CDR2 FQNEAQ. V was shortened by 2 bases and J by 4 bases, with 12 bases between the two germline ends. The CDR3 protein is CASSLNGAANQPQHF. The DNA of the CDR3 is TGTGCCAGCAGCTTAAATGGGGCAGCGAATCAGCCCCAGCATTTT.

V is TRBV6-1 and J is TRBJ2-1, with TRBD1 as a possible D gene (6 bases). In germline, CDR1 is MNHNS, CDR2 SASEGT. The CDR3 contains 20 residues. Trimming stripped 2 bases from V and 8 bases from J, with 31 bases between. DNA of the CDR3: TGTGCCAGCAGTGAACGAGCACGAACAGGGCGGCAGGAAAAACGGGATGAGCAGTTCTTC. It is translated as CASSERARTGRQEKRDEQFF.

This clonotype was observed a single time. In nucleotides, the CDR3 is TGTGCCACCAGCCCTTCGGGAGGACTAGCTAATGAGCAGTTCTTC. Amino acid sequence: CATSPSGGLANEQFF. V and J are TRBV24-1 and TRBJ2-1; 8 bases are a match to TRBD2. This CDR3 region has 15 residues. V was pared by 7 bases and J by 7 bases, with 11 bases of the junction left unmatched. CDR1 and CDR2 from the germline V gene are KGHDR and SFDVKD.

This clonotype showed up many times. The chain combines TRBV7-9 with TRBJ1-2, with D possibly being TRBD1 (6 bases). Looked up from germline, CDR1 is SEHNR and CDR2 is FQNEAQ (reference sequence). Trimming removed 1 base at V and 5 bases at J, with 8 bases between. The CDR3 is made up of 13 amino acids. CDR3 sequence: CASSLDRVYGYTF. The DNA for the CDR3 is TGTGCCAGCAGCTTAGACAGGGTATATGGCTACACCTTC.

The sample holds many counts of this clonotype. This sequence joins TRBV27 and TRBJ2-1; a possible D gene is TRBD1 (6 bases). V dropped 5 bases and J dropped 5 bases, with 19 bases sitting between them. CDR3 length equals 16 residues. Germline V gene data show CDR1 as MNHEY and CDR2 as SMNVEV (reference sequence). The CDR3 reads CASSPHRMGAHNEQFF. CDR3 in DNA: TGTGCCAGCAGTCCCCACCGGATGGGGGCCCACAATGAGCAGTTCTTC.

The V and J genes are TRBV20-1 and TRBJ1-4; TRBD1 matches 10 bases. CDR3 size: 18 residues. Looked up from germline, CDR1 is DFQATT and CDR2 is SNEGSKA (reference sequence). After removal of 5 bases from V and 4 bases from J, the junction contained 16 bases not matched to a gene. The CDR3 DNA reads TGCAGTGCTCTACCCTCCGGGACAGGGGCCAACCTTAATGAAAAACTGTTTTTT. The encoded protein is CSALPSGTGANLNEKLFF.

This clonotype showed up just a few times. CDR3: CASSLDQTADTQYF. The DNA of the CDR3 is TGTGCCAGCAGTTTAGACCAAACGGCAGATACGCAGTATTTT. This chain joins TRBV28 and TRBJ2-3; D is ambiguous. Germline CDR1 MDHEN, CDR2 SYDVKM. The V end lost 2 bases, the J end lost 4 bases, and 10 bases lay between the germline ends. The CDR3 extends over 14 amino acids.

This clonotype turned up a few times. This may be a read error: a much more frequent sequence differs by one nucleotide. DNA of the CDR3: TGTGCCAGCACCCCCAGACAGGGGGGAAACACCATATATTTT. Translated, it gives CASTPRQGGNTIYF. The chain couples TRBV7-2 to TRBJ1-3; TRBD1 matches at 8 bases. The germline CDR1 and CDR2 sequences are SGHTA and FQGNSA. J lost 4 bases, V lost 7 bases, and 6 bases had no gene match. The CDR3 is 14 amino acids.

This clonotype was recorded many times. This sequence joins TRBV7-2 and TRBJ2-1, with TRBD2 identical over 7 bases. Germline V gene lookup returns CDR1 SGHTA and CDR2 FQGNSA. Trimming removed 4 bases from V and 5 bases from J; junction bases left unmatched: 5. This CDR3 contains 14 residues. This chain's CDR3 is CASSSQLANNEQFF. In DNA, the CDR3 is TGTGCCAGCAGCTCCCAACTAGCGAACAATGAGCAGTTCTTC.

The sample holds many counts of this clonotype. V gene TRBV7-3 combines with J gene TRBJ1-1; weak D call: TRBD1 (6 bases). The germline V and J ends were trimmed by 4 bases and 7 bases, with 16 bases remaining between them. Germline loops: CDR1 SGHTA, CDR2 FQGTGA. The CDR3 consists of 14 residues. CDR3 sequence: CASSSKRGAGEAFF. The CDR3 nucleotides are TGTGCCAGCAGCTCTAAGAGGGGGGCGGGTGAAGCTTTCTTT.

This clonotype was detected only a few times. This sequence joins TRBV12-3 or TRBV12-4 and TRBJ1-1, with 8 bases matching TRBD1. This CDR3 region has 15 residues. Trimming cost V 7 bases and J 0 bases; bases outside gene matches: 7. The chain's CDR3 is CASTLQGAVNTEAFF. In nucleotides, the CDR3 is TGTGCCAGCACCCTCCAGGGGGCCGTGAACACTGAAGCTTTCTTT.

In this sample, this clonotype turned up many times. The gene calls are TRBV6-2 or TRBV6-3 and TRBJ2-2; TRBD1 matches at 10 bases. Germline values: CDR1 MNHEY, CDR2 SVGEGT. The CDR3 totals 14 residues. V shed 7 bases, J shed 6 bases, and the junction held 5 bases outside the gene matches. CDR3 in amino acids: CASTTGGASGELFF. The CDR3 region has the DNA TGTGCCAGCACGACAGGGGGCGCTTCCGGGGAGCTGTTTTTT.

This chain connects TRBV20-1 to TRBJ2-7; 8 bases match TRBD1. The CDR3 totals 15 residues. Germline V gene lookup returns CDR1 DFQATT and CDR2 SNEGSKA (reference sequence). V was clipped by 1 base and J by 0 bases; unmatched bases: 5. CDR3 in amino acids: CSARAGQGTSYEQYF. As DNA, the CDR3 is TGCAGTGCTAGAGCCGGACAGGGTACCTCCTACGAGCAGTACTTC.

The rearrangement uses TRBV19 and TRBJ2-1; a weak D match, TRBD2 (6 bases). The germline V gene encodes CDR1 LNHDA and CDR2 SQIVND (reference sequence). The CDR3 has 13 residues. The ends were cut back, 5 bases at V and 10 bases at J, with 15 bases in the middle. In DNA, the CDR3 is TGTGCCAGTAGTCGGGACCCCGGGGGAGAGCAGTTCTTC. It translates to CASSRDPGGEQFF.

This clonotype occurred many times. V is TRBV7-6 and J is TRBJ2-5; 7 bases are shared with TRBD2. V lost 5 bases to trimming and J lost 7 bases; unmatched junction nucleotides: 4. CDR1 is SGHVS, CDR2 FNYEAQ, per germline. The CDR3 has 12 amino acids. The CDR3 region has the DNA TGTGCCAGCAGCCGGACGGGGGGGACCCAGTACTTC. Its protein is CASSRTGGTQYF.

This clonotype has just a few counts. The chain links TRBV28 to TRBJ2-1; perhaps TRBD2 as D (5 bases). Germline V gene sequence: CDR1 MDHEN, CDR2 SYDVKM. Deletions cut 3 bases from V and 6 bases from J, with 15 bases between. CDR3 length: 15 amino acids. Written as DNA, the CDR3 is TGTGCCAGCAGTTTGTTCTCCGGGGTCTTCAATGAGCAGTTCTTC. Its protein product is CASSLFSGVFNEQFF.

This chain joins TRBV3-1 and TRBJ2-4; D is ambiguous. Trimming cost V 2 bases and J 2 bases, with 19 bases left between them. Germline values: CDR1 LGHDT, CDR2 YNNKEL (reference sequence). The CDR3 totals 18 residues. The DNA for the CDR3 is TGTGCCAGCAGCCAACGTTTGATCAACTGGGGTACCAAAAACATTCAGTACTTC. Its protein is CASSQRLINWGTKNIQYF.

This clonotype was detected only a few times. The chain uses TRBV24-1 and TRBJ2-5; 10 bases are a match to TRBD1. In germline, CDR1 is KGHDR, CDR2 SFDVKD. With V trimmed by 2 bases and J by 5 bases, 4 bases remained unmatched. The CDR3 is 15 residues long. The CDR3 loop reads CATSDSGQGKETQYF. CDR3 nucleotides: TGTGCCACCAGTGATTCGGGACAGGGGAAGGAGACCCAGTACTTC.

This clonotype was seen at least ten times. J is TRBJ1-5 and V is TRBV28, with D hard to call. This CDR3 is built from 15 residues. Germline V gene data show CDR1 as MDHEN and CDR2 as SYDVKM. The germline V and J ends were trimmed by 1 base and 1 base, with 8 bases remaining between them. The CDR3: CASSLFGSSNQPQHF. The CDR3 DNA follows: TGTGCCAGCAGTTTATTCGGATCGAGCAATCAGCCCCAGCATTTT.

The CDR3 region has the DNA TGTGCCAGCAGTTCGACAGGGGGAGGAGGCGATACGCAGTATTTT. It translates to CASSSTGGGGDTQYF. The V gene is TRBV7-9, the J gene TRBJ2-3; 9 bases agree with TRBD1. There are 15 residues in the CDR3. J lost 6 bases, V lost 6 bases, and 10 bases had no gene match. Germline values: CDR1 SEHNR, CDR2 FQNEAQ (reference sequence).

This clonotype was observed at least ten times. The genes are TRBV28 and TRBJ1-2; D possibly corresponds to TRBD1 (6 bases). Germline assignment: CDR1 MDHEN and CDR2 SYDVKM. The length of the CDR3 is 15 residues. The V end was cut by 2 bases, the J end by 5 bases, with 15 bases between. CDR3 residues: CASSLGGAQMYGYTF. CDR3 DNA sequence: TGTGCCAGCAGTTTAGGGGGGGCCCAGATGTATGGCTACACCTTC.

This clonotype was counted many times. The chain recombines TRBV10-3 with TRBJ1-1; no clear D. The ends were cut back, 7 bases at V and 0 bases at J, with 15 bases in the middle. Germline V gene lookup returns CDR1 ENHRY and CDR2 SYGVKD. The CDR3 has 15 residues. The CDR3 DNA reads TGTGCCATCAACCCGAACGGACTCCTGAACACTGAAGCTTTCTTT. This sequence encodes CAINPNGLLNTEAFF.

This clonotype was seen repeatedly, ten times or more. The chain recombines TRBV7-2 with TRBJ1-5; D is perhaps TRBD1 (5 bases). This CDR3 has 14 residues. Deletions cut 2 bases from V and 1 base from J, with 6 bases between. Germline CDR1 SGHTA, CDR2 FQGNSA. The CDR3 DNA reads TGTGCCAGCAGCTTACAGGGAAGCAATCAGCCCCAGCATTTT. The encoded protein is CASSLQGSNQPQHF.